This T cell receptor beta chain was identified during a study of shared clonotypes between healthy human individuals. TCRdb's copy holds only in-frame clones and misses some; the assay was immunoSEQ multiplex PCR. The sample records fewer than 850,000 clones, about 97% being singletons. The V gene's germline CDR1 is SGDLS and CDR2 YYNGEE. V was clipped by 6 bases and J by 3 bases; unmatched bases: 3. CDR3 length: 13 residues. Comments on this clone: Its antigen is still unknown.

Overall study findings and caveats: Larger estimated richness was generally recorded for naive subsets relative to memory subsets.

CD45RO-negative CD8 cells positively selected for CCR7 made up the naive population, which excluded terminally differentiated effector memory CD45RA+ cells. Each sample came from a Caucasian adult donor living in Nashville, Tennessee. The source material was naive CD8+ T cells sorted from blood. This TCR came from a young man in good health. This rearrangement joins TRBV9 to TRBJ2-1; TRBD2 matches 7 bases. The CDR3 sequence is CASMLADYNEQFF. In nucleotides, the CDR3 is TGTGCCAGCATGCTAGCGGACTACAATGAGCAGTTCTTC.